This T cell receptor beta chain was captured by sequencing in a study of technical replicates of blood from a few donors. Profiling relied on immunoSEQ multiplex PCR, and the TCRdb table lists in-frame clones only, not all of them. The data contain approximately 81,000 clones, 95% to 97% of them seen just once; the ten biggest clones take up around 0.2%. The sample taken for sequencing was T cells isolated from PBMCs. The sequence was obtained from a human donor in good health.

The CDR3 spells CSARGGRGYTF. The CDR3 bases are TGCAGTGCTAGAGGTGGGAGAGGCTACACCTTC. The J gene is TRBJ1-2, the V gene TRBV20-1, with D hard to call. The CDR3 totals 11 residues. Trimming left V 1 base short and J 8 bases short, with 8 bases between. Germline V CDR1 and CDR2: DFQATT, SNEGSKA (reference sequence).